The present entry profiles one T cell receptor beta chain with its context. This CDR3 spans 16 amino acids. V lost 7 bases, J lost 0 bases, and 5 bases stayed unmatched. Germline V gene sequence: CDR1 LNHDA, CDR2 SQIVND (reference sequence). The source material, RNA transcripts, was used to amplify TCR beta CDR3 regions. TCR CDR3 underwent first-round RT-PCR with the HTBI primer set. TCRdb re-called the multiplex PCR reads with MiXCR, one entry per CDR3 protein. The sample carries hundreds of thousands of distinct CDR3 sequences, roughly 40% recorded once. This sample is drawn from a study of T cells in Graves' hyperthyroidism and ophthalmopathy.

The specimen was blood. The rearrangement joins TRBV19 to TRBJ2-6, with TRBD1 identical over 8 bases. The receptor was derived from a man between 18 and 35 years old with Graves' hyperthyroidism. CDR3 in amino acids: CASMWTGTSGANVLTF. In nucleotides, the CDR3 is TGTGCCAGTATGTGGACAGGGACCTCTGGGGCCAACGTCCTGACTTTC.